The 23 T cell receptor beta chains listed next were all sequenced from one sample in a study of early T cells in non-severe SARS-CoV-2 infection. TCRdb ran MiXCR on the 5' RACE reads and lists one entry per CDR3 protein. The table shows 75,000 to 100,000 distinct CDR3 sequences, with around 16% occurring only once. Sequenced input: whole blood. All receptors come from an adult who was a healthcare worker with PCR-confirmed SARS-CoV-2 infection or an uninfected control (not recorded which).

The chain combines TRBV27 with TRBJ2-4; 11 bases agree with TRBD2. The CDR3 is 13 residues long. The germline gives CDR1 MNHEY, CDR2 SMNVEV (reference sequence). The V segment lost 4 bases and the J segment 9 bases; nucleotides outside the gene matches: 2. The CDR3 sequence is CASSYSGGGIQYF. CDR3 nucleotide sequence: TGTGCCAGCAGTTATAGCGGGGGGGGCATTCAGTACTTC.

This clonotype has only a few counts. The chain uses TRBV7-2 and TRBJ2-7; TRBD1 matches 7 bases. V lost 6 bases and J lost 0; bases outside the gene matches: 8. This CDR3 has 15 amino acids. Looked up from germline, CDR1 is SGHTA and CDR2 is FQGNSA. The CDR3 DNA follows: TGTGCCAGCAGGTCACCGGGACAGCGCTCCTACGAGCAGTACTTC. Its translation: CASRSPGQRSYEQYF.

This clonotype has only a few counts. The V call is TRBV20-1, the J call TRBJ2-2, with a possible D match to TRBD2 (5 bases). CDR3 length: 15 residues. Germline V gene sequence: CDR1 DFQATT, CDR2 SNEGSKA (reference sequence). Between the trimmed V and J ends, which lost 6 bases and 3 bases, there was a span of 17 bases. The CDR3 is CSAVPGVLYTGELFF. DNA of the CDR3: TGCAGTGCCGTACCCGGGGTCCTTTACACCGGGGAGCTGTTTTTT.

This clonotype was seen more than once but under ten times. The CDR3 sequence is CASSSVTGYMGDYNEQFF. CDR3 DNA: TGCGCCAGCAGCTCGGTGACAGGTTATATGGGGGATTACAATGAGCAGTTCTTC. The chain carries TRBV5-1 and TRBJ2-1; a possible D gene is TRBD1 (6 bases). CDR1 is SGHRS and CDR2 is YFSETQ in the germline V gene. V gave up 3 bases and J gave up 4 bases, with 23 bases separating them. The CDR3 has 18 amino acids.

This clonotype showed up just a few times. The V call is TRBV20-1, the J call TRBJ1-5; 9 positions match TRBD1. The ends lost 2 bases at V and 2 bases at J; junction bases unmatched: 1. The CDR3 length is 14 residues. Germline V gene sequence: CDR1 DFQATT, CDR2 SNEGSKA (reference sequence). The CDR3 loop reads CSARRQGGNQPQHF. CDR3 nucleotide sequence: TGCAGTGCTAGAAGACAGGGGGGCAATCAGCCCCAGCATTTT.

This clonotype was counted a few times. The chain joins TRBV2 to TRBJ2-1; the D gene is possibly TRBD2 (6 bases). Trimming removed 5 bases from V and 9 bases from J, with 14 bases in between. Germline V gene sequence: CDR1 SNHLY, CDR2 FYNNEI. CDR3 length: 13 amino acids. CDR3 in DNA: TGTGCCAGCAGTCCGACTAGTAACGGTGAGCAGTTCTTC. Its protein is CASSPTSNGEQFF.

The chain is built from TRBV29-1 and TRBJ1-5; TRBD1 might be the D (5 bases). Deletions cut 1 base from V and 7 bases from J, with 11 bases between. This CDR3 has 13 amino acids. Looked up from germline, CDR1 is SQVTM and CDR2 is ANQGSEA. CDR3 in amino acids: CSVEVGGEQPQHF. The CDR3 bases are TGCAGCGTTGAAGTGGGAGGGGAGCAGCCCCAGCATTTT.

The V gene is TRBV9, the J gene TRBJ1-1, with D hard to call. CDR1 is SGDLS, CDR2 YYNGEE, per germline. Trimming left V 0 bases short and J 6 bases short, with 15 bases between. This CDR3 spans 15 amino acids. The chain's CDR3 is CASSVEPWGIAEAFF. The CDR3 DNA is TGTGCCAGCAGCGTAGAGCCGTGGGGTATCGCTGAAGCTTTCTTT.

The rearrangement links TRBV19 to TRBJ1-4; TRBD1 matches 7 bases. The ends lost 6 bases at V and 4 bases at J; junction bases unmatched: 5. CDR1 LNHDA and CDR2 SQIVND come from the germline V gene (reference sequence). The CDR3 loop spans 14 amino acids. The CDR3 region is CASSRGQYNEKLFF. In DNA form, the CDR3 reads TGTGCCAGTAGCCGGGGACAGTATAATGAAAAACTGTTTTTT. Full variable domain (outside the CDR3, taken from reference TRBV19 and TRBJ1-4): DGGITQSPKYLFRKEGQNVTLSCEQNLNHDAMYWYRQDPGQGLRLIYYSQIVNDFQKGDIAEGYSVSREKKESFPLTVTSAQKNPTAFYLCASSRGQYNEKLFFGSGTQLSVL.

The CDR3 DNA follows: TGTGCCAGCAGTTACACTGGTGGAGGGGGCTACGAGCAGTACTTC. Protein: CASSYTGGGGYEQYF. The chain joins TRBV6-6 to TRBJ2-7; D might be TRBD1 or TRBD2, each matching 6 bases. The CDR3 has 15 residues. Trimming left V 2 bases short and J 3 bases short, with 14 bases between. Looked up from germline, CDR1 is MNHNY and CDR2 is SVGAGI (reference sequence).

In its sample, this clonotype was seen a few times. The CDR3 loop reads CSVEGRGREKLFF. CDR3 DNA sequence: TGCAGCGTTGAAGGCAGGGGGCGAGAAAAACTGTTTTTT. J is TRBJ1-4 and V is TRBV29-1, with 8 positions matching TRBD1. There are 13 residues in the CDR3. The V gene's germline CDR1 is SQVTM and CDR2 ANQGSEA. Unmatched junction bases numbered 3, after V lost 1 base and J lost 8 bases.

Details on this clonotype: A read error may account for a junction end that differs from germline. This chain uses TRBV28 with TRBJ2-7; D call uncertain. The V gene's germline CDR1 is MDHEN and CDR2 SYDVKM. The CDR3 totals 16 residues. The DNA for the CDR3 is TGTGCCAGCAGTCGCGTCGCGGTAGGGTTCGTCTACAAGCAGTACTTC. Its translation: CASSRVAVGFVYKQYF.

The chain links TRBV20-1 to TRBJ2-1; no definite D call. The CDR3 contains 12 residues. Germline V gene lookup returns CDR1 DFQATT and CDR2 SNEGSKA (reference sequence). Trimming pared 6 bases from V and 6 bases from J, leaving 12 bases between. The CDR3 DNA reads as TGCAGTGCCCACGGATTGTTCAATGAGCAGTTCTTC. Residues: CSAHGLFNEQFF.

The chain combines TRBV4-3 with TRBJ2-7; 10 bases are a match to TRBD2. The CDR3 has 17 residues. J gave up 5 bases and V 0 bases, and 10 bases lay outside the gene matches. The germline V gene encodes CDR1 LGHNA and CDR2 YSLEER. The chain's CDR3 is CASSQDSRASGRNEQYF. The CDR3 DNA reads TGCGCCAGCAGCCAAGACTCCCGGGCTAGCGGGAGAAACGAGCAGTACTTC.

This clonotype has ten or more counts. This rearrangement joins TRBV7-9 to TRBJ2-7, with TRBD2 identical over 8 bases. This CDR3 contains 17 residues. Germline CDR1 and CDR2: SEHNR and FQNEAQ (reference sequence). J lost 5 bases, V lost 11 bases, and 23 bases had no gene match. This chain's CDR3 is CAHREVRAGEVVHEQYF. CDR3 DNA sequence: TGTGCCCATCGGGAGGTGCGAGCGGGAGAGGTGGTCCACGAGCAGTACTTC.

V gene TRBV7-9 combines with J gene TRBJ2-3; the match to TRBD1 covers 7 bases. This CDR3 region has 16 residues. CDR1 and CDR2 from the germline V gene are SEHNR and FQNEAQ (reference sequence). V lost 2 bases, J lost 4 bases, and 9 bases stayed unmatched. The CDR3 DNA follows: TGTGCCAGCAGCTTACGAAGGGGCCAGGGGGCAGATACGCAGTATTTT. Encoded protein: CASSLRRGQGADTQYF.

J is TRBJ1-1 and V is TRBV5-4, with D possibly being TRBD1 (6 bases). Germline V gene sequence: CDR1 SGHNT, CDR2 YYREEE (reference sequence). CDR3 length: 14 residues. Trimming took 0 bases from V and 4 from J, leaving 10 bases between them. CDR3 sequence reads: CASSLGGQLTEAFF. Written as DNA, the CDR3 is TGTGCCAGCAGCTTGGGGGGACAACTCACTGAAGCTTTCTTT. Using reference TRBV5-4 and TRBJ1-1 for the parts outside the CDR3, the full variable domain is ETGVTQSPTHLIKTRGQQVTLRCSSQSGHNTVSWYQQALGQGPQFIFQYYREEENGRGNFPPRFSGLQFPNYSSELNVNALELDDSALYLCASSLGGQLTEAFFGQGTRLTVV.

This clonotype was picked up many times. V usage is TRBV28 and J usage is TRBJ2-1, with 9 bases lining up with TRBD1. CDR1 is MDHEN, CDR2 SYDVKM, per germline. The CDR3 is 16 residues long. The ends lost 5 bases at V and 2 bases at J; junction bases unmatched: 7. CDR3 in amino acids: CASSTITGGAYNEQFF. Here the CDR3 DNA reads TGTGCCAGCAGTACCATAACAGGGGGCGCCTACAATGAGCAGTTCTTC.

V and J are TRBV5-1 and TRBJ2-7; D is unclear. V lost 4 bases, J lost 5 bases, and 10 bases lay in between. The CDR3 covers 12 residues. Germline V gene data show CDR1 as SGHRS and CDR2 as YFSETQ. CDR3 region: CASSRLGNEQYF. CDR3 DNA sequence: TGCGCCAGCAGCCGACTGGGGAACGAGCAGTACTTC. Based on the CDR3 plus reference TRBV5-1 and TRBJ2-7, the full variable domain is KAGVTQTPRYLIKTRGQQVTLSCSPISGHRSVSWYQQTPGQGLQFLFEYFSETQRNKGNFPGRFSGRQFSNSRSEMNVSTLELGDSALYLCASSRLGNEQYFGPGTRLTVT.

J is TRBJ2-3 and V is TRBV7-9, with 8 bases matching TRBD2. The CDR3 loop spans 16 amino acids. The V gene end was trimmed by 4 bases and the J gene end by 4 bases; junction bases not matched to a gene: 10. The germline V gene encodes CDR1 SEHNR and CDR2 FQNEAQ (reference sequence). The CDR3 loop reads CASSSTSGSGPDTQYF. The CDR3 DNA is TGTGCCAGCAGCTCCACTAGCGGATCGGGACCAGATACGCAGTATTTT.

Notes on this clonotype: Sequence at one end of the junction differs from germline and may be a read error. The genes are TRBV10-3 and TRBJ1-2, with 7 nucleotides matching TRBD1. Germline V CDR1 and CDR2: ENHRY, SYGVKD. The CDR3 runs 16 residues. Here the CDR3 reads CVISEPNRGSNYGYTF. CDR3 bases: TGTGTCATCAGTGAGCCTAACAGGGGCTCTAACTATGGCTACACCTTC.

This clonotype was observed a handful of times. V is TRBV9 and J is TRBJ2-1; perhaps TRBD2 as D (6 bases). The CDR3 runs to 15 residues. V lost 2 bases and J 4 bases, leaving 13 bases between the germline ends. CDR1 and CDR2 from the germline V gene are SGDLS and YYNGEE. CDR3 sequence reads: CASSVGGHVYNEQFF. The CDR3 DNA is TGTGCCAGCAGCGTTGGAGGGCACGTGTACAATGAGCAGTTCTTC. The whole variable domain, remainder taken from reference TRBV9 and TRBJ2-1, is DSGVTQTPKHLITATGQRVTLRCSPRSGDLSVYWYQQSLDQGLQFLIQYYNGEERAKGNILERFSAQQFPDLHSELNLSSLELGDSALYFCASSVGGHVYNEQFFGPGTRLTVL.

In this sample, this clonotype turned up many times. The chain has TRBV12-3 or TRBV12-4 and TRBJ2-7, with 9 bases lining up with TRBD1. The CDR3 is made up of 14 amino acids. The junction had 3 bases not matched to a gene; V was cut back by 3 bases and J by 3 bases. CDR3 nucleotide sequence: TGTGCCAGCAGTTTCGACAGGGGGAACTACGAGCAGTACTTC. It codes for CASSFDRGNYEQYF.